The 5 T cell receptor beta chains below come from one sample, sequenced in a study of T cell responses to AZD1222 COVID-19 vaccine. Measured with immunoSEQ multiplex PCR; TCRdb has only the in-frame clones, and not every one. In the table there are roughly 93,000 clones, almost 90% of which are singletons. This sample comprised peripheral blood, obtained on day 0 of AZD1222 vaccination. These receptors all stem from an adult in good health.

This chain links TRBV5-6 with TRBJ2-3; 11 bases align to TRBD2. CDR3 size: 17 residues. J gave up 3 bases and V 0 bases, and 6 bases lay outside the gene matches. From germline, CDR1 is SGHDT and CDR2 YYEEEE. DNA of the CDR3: TGTGCCAGCAGCTTGGGGGCGTCTAGCGGGAGGACAGATACGCAGTATTTT. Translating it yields CASSLGASSGRTDTQYF.

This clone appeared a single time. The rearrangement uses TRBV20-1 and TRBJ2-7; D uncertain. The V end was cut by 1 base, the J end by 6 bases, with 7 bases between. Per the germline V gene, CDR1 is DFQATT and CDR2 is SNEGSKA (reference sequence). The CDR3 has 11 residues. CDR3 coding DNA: TGCAGTGCTAGAGGTTCGGGCGAGCAGTACTTC. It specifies CSARGSGEQYF.

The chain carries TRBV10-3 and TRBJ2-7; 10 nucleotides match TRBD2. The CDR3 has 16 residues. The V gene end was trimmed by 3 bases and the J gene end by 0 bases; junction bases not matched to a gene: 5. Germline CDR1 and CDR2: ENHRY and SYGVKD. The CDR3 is CAISDPVAGGSYEQYF. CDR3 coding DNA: TGTGCCATCAGTGATCCGGTAGCGGGGGGCTCCTACGAGCAGTACTTC.

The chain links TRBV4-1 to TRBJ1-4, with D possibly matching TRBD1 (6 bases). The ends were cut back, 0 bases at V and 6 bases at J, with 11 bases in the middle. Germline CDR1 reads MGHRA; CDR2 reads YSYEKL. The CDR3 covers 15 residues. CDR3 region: CASSQDRQADEKLFF. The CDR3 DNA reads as TGCGCCAGCAGCCAAGATCGACAGGCGGATGAAAAACTGTTTTTT.

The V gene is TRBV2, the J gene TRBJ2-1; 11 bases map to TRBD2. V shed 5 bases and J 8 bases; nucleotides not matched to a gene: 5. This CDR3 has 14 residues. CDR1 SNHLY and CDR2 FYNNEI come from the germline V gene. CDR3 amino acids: CASSTSGSLDEQFF. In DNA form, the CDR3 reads TGTGCCAGCAGTACTAGCGGGAGTCTCGATGAGCAGTTCTTC.